The 11 T cell receptor beta chains below come from one sample, sequenced in a study of T cell responses to AZD1222 COVID-19 vaccine. Some clones are missing from TCRdb's copy, which holds only in-frame ones; the method was immunoSEQ multiplex PCR. The data contain about 120,000 clones, around nine tenths of them singletons. Sequenced material: peripheral blood, taken on day 0 of AZD1222 vaccination. These receptors were obtained from an adult in good health.

The chain combines TRBV19 with TRBJ1-1, with a weak D call TRBD1 (6 bases). The germline V gene encodes CDR1 LNHDA and CDR2 SQIVND (reference sequence). The CDR3 runs to 14 residues. V lost 6 bases and J 5 bases, leaving 16 bases between the germline ends. The chain's CDR3 is CASRDEGGQTEAFF. The CDR3 nucleotides read TGTGCCAGTAGGGACGAGGGGGGACAAACTGAAGCTTTCTTT.

This clone was found a few times. The V call is TRBV10-1, the J call TRBJ2-1; tentatively, D is TRBD1 or TRBD2 (5 bases each). The CDR3 sequence is 19 residues long. CDR1 is WNHNN and CDR2 is SYGVQD in the germline V gene (reference sequence). With 6 bases removed from V and 1 base from J, the gap between germline ends came to 25 bases. CDR3: CASSDGTYHGQTSYNEQFF. For the CDR3, the DNA is TGCGCCAGCAGCGATGGGACCTACCATGGGCAAACTTCCTACAATGAGCAGTTCTTC.

This chain links TRBV7-3 with TRBJ2-1; the match to TRBD1 covers 10 bases. Looked up from germline, CDR1 is SGHTA and CDR2 is FQGTGA. After removal of 2 bases from V and 9 bases from J, the junction contained 10 bases not matched to a gene. There are 16 residues in the CDR3. The CDR3 loop reads CASSLYGTGASGEQFF. The DNA of the CDR3 is TGTGCCAGCAGCTTATATGGGACAGGGGCTAGCGGTGAGCAGTTCTTC.

The genes are TRBV30 and TRBJ2-5; D is possibly TRBD1 (6 bases). The CDR3 consists of 15 residues. Germline V gene data show CDR1 as GTSNPN and CDR2 as SVGIG (reference sequence). Between the trimmed V and J ends, which lost 4 bases and 4 bases, there was a span of 19 bases. The CDR3 spells CAWTPGAGVLETQYF. The CDR3, as DNA: TGTGCCTGGACTCCAGGCGCAGGGGTGTTAGAGACCCAGTACTTC.

The sample holds one count of this clone. The chain recombines TRBV7-9 with TRBJ1-3, with D hard to call. The V end was cut by 5 bases, the J end by 4 bases, with 9 bases between. CDR1 is SEHNR and CDR2 is FQNEAQ in the germline V gene (reference sequence). This CDR3 contains 13 residues. Here the CDR3 DNA reads TGTGCCAGCAGCCGCATGTCCGGAAACACCATATATTTT. It is translated as CASSRMSGNTIYF.

Comment on this clone: The same CDR3 also results from other DNA sequences found in this sample. The gene calls are TRBV12-3 or TRBV12-4 and TRBJ2-2; D ambiguous. V lost 2 bases to trimming and J lost 2 bases, with 3 bases between them. The CDR3 loop spans 13 amino acids. CDR3 nucleotide sequence: TGTGCCAGCAGTTTAAGAAACACCGGGGAGCTGTTTTTT. Translation gives CASSLRNTGELFF.

The chain links TRBV24-1 to TRBJ2-7, with a tentative D call TRBD2 (6 bases). The CDR3 loop spans 12 amino acids. Germline CDR1 and CDR2: KGHDR and SFDVKD. V dropped 1 base and J dropped 7 bases, with 7 bases sitting between them. The CDR3 loop is CATSDFRGEQYF. CDR3 nucleotides: TGTGCCACCAGTGATTTCCGGGGGGAGCAGTACTTC.

This clone came up once. This rearrangement joins TRBV9 to TRBJ2-5; 11 bases agree with TRBD2. The CDR3 is made up of 16 amino acids. Germline V gives CDR1 SGDLS, CDR2 YYNGEE. Germline trimming cut 3 bases from V and 1 base from J; bases unmatched to any gene: 5. The CDR3 sequence: CASSGTSGGLQETQYF. The CDR3 DNA is TGTGCCAGCAGCGGAACTAGCGGGGGCCTCCAAGAGACCCAGTACTTC.

The chain uses TRBV7-9 and TRBJ1-2; tentatively, D is TRBD1 (5 bases). The V gene's germline CDR1 is SEHNR and CDR2 FQNEAQ (reference sequence). The V end lost 3 bases, the J end lost 0 bases, and 20 bases lay between the germline ends. The CDR3 is made up of 18 amino acids. CDR3 in amino acids: CASSFLYRDGASNYGYTF. The CDR3 region has the DNA TGTGCCAGCAGCTTCTTATACCGGGACGGCGCTTCTAACTATGGCTACACCTTC. Filled out from reference TRBV7-9 and TRBJ1-2, the complete variable domain reads DTGVSQNPRHKITKRGQNVTFRCDPISEHNRLYWYRQTLGQGPEFLTYFQNEAQLEKSRLLSDRFSAERPKGSFSTLEIQRTEQGDSAMYLCASSFLYRDGASNYGYTFGSGTRLTVV.

This sequence joins TRBV4-2 and TRBJ1-4; D is ambiguous. Trimming took 0 bases from V and 8 from J, leaving 13 bases between them. The germline V gene encodes CDR1 LGHNA and CDR2 YNFKEQ. The CDR3 loop spans 15 amino acids. CDR3 sequence reads: CASSQDPIVREKLFF. CDR3 nucleotide sequence: TGTGCCAGCAGCCAAGATCCGATCGTCCGAGAAAAACTGTTTTTT.

V gene TRBV5-1 combines with J gene TRBJ2-7; D gene ambiguous. V lost 1 base to trimming and J lost 7 bases, with 12 bases between them. The V gene's germline CDR1 is SGHRS and CDR2 YFSETQ. There are 13 residues in the CDR3. The CDR3 region is CASSLSPTWEQYF. The CDR3 coding sequence is TGCGCCAGCAGCTTGTCTCCCACTTGGGAGCAGTACTTC.